The present T cell receptor (beta chain) was sequenced within a study of T cell responses to AZD1222 COVID-19 vaccine. Study-wide results and limits: Once two AZD1222 doses were given, Spike-specific TCR breadth and depth went up. Baseline testing showed seropositivity in only 5 or 6 AZD1222 recipients. Reports say nearly half of spike-specific TCRs go after unmutated variant regions.

Clones were sequenced by immunoSEQ multiplex PCR, and TCRdb holds only the in-frame ones, with some missing. Among roughly 150,000 clones listed, roughly nine tenths were seen once. Regarding this clone: Its antigen is not known.

V was clipped by 6 bases and J by 4 bases; unmatched bases: 4. This CDR3 contains 14 residues. Germline CDR1 MNHEY, CDR2 SMNVEV (reference sequence). The sequencing used peripheral blood, collected 28 days after the second AZD1222 dose. The receptor was isolated from an adult who received the AZD1222 COVID-19 vaccine. The chain couples TRBV27 to TRBJ1-1; 11 positions agree with TRBD1. The CDR3 sequence is CASSYGQGATEAFF. For the CDR3, the DNA is TGTGCCAGCAGCTACGGACAGGGGGCCACTGAAGCTTTCTTT.